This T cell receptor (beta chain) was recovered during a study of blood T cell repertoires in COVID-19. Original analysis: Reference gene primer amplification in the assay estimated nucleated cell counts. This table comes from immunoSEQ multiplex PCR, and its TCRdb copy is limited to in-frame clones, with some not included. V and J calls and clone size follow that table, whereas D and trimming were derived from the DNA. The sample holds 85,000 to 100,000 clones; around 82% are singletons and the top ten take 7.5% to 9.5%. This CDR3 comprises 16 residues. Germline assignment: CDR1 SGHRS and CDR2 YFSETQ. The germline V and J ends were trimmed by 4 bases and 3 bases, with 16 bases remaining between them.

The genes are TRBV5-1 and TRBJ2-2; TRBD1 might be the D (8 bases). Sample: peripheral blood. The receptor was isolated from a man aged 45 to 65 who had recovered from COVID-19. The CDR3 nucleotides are TGCGCCAGCAGCCCAGGGGGCGGGAGACACACCGGGGAGCTGTTTTTT. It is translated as CASSPGGGRHTGELFF.